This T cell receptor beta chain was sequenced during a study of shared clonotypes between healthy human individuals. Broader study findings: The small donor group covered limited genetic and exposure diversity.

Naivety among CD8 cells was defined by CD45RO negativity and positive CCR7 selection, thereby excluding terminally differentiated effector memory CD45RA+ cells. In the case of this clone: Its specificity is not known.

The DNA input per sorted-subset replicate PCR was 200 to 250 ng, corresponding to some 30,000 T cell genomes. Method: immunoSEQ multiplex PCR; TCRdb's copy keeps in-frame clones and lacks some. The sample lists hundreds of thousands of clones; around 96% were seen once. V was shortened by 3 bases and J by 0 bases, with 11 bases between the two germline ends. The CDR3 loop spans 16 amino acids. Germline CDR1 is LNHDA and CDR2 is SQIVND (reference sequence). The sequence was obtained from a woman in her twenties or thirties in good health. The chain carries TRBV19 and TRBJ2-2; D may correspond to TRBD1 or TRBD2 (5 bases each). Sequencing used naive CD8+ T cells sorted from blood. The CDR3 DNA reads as TGTGCCAGTAGTATCTCCCCGGGACCGAACACCGGGGAGCTGTTTTTT. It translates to CASSISPGPNTGELFF.